This paragraph covers one T cell receptor (beta chain) sequence. This clone was found once. The specificity of this receptor is unknown. Within one base of it there is no much larger clone, and no base qualities were kept. These data are taken from a study of blood T cell repertoires in COVID-19 (dated by TCRdb to about 2020). With regard to the full study: Collaborator samples came from the United States, Italy and Spain and covered acute and convalescent phases of COVID-19. The material from the prospective study consisted of cDNA or gDNA derived from T cells, B-cell-depleted T cells, or PBMCs. The dataset comprised deeply sampled blood TCRbeta repertoires from subjects exposed to, actively infected with, or recovered from COVID-19. The repertoires were made available in a free public database intended to serve as a resource for research on the immune response to SARS-CoV-2. Samples were obtained from the ongoing ImmuneRACE study (first 160 participants) and from 1,254 subjects provided by 6 global collaborators. A de-identified subject ID, COVID-19 status, age in years and sex were almost always included in the sample metadata. HLA class I and class II types, where available, came from metadata supplied by the sample provider rather than from assay-based typing.

The collaborating institutions used their own protocols to collect whole blood in K2EDTA tubes. For TCRbeta analysis, collaborators shipped samples as frozen whole blood, isolated PBMCs, or DNA extracted from either of those sample types. The CDR3 runs 14 amino acids, cysteine and phenylalanine included. Only the CDR3 portion is preserved as DNA: 42 bases, with reading frame beginning at the first base. Germline trimming amounts to 7 bases on V and 5 bases on J, with 10 as the count of junction bases outside the gene matches. The germline V gene provides CDR1 SGHRS and CDR2 YFSETQ. TCRbeta CDR3 regions were amplified from genomic DNA using the immunoSEQ Assay, a bias-controlled multiplex PCR. Per the source publication's procedure: Within the assay, amplification of reference gene primers was used to estimate how many nucleated cells each sample contained. To quantify the absolute abundance of each unique TCRbeta CDR3 rearrangement, sequence reads were collapsed and filtered. For each sample, productive Simpson clonality was calculated as the square root of Simpson's diversity index over productive rearrangements. TCRdb holds this immuneACCESS table with in-frame rearrangements only. Some clones are missing; in checked studies, unresolved V genes explain under half, and the rest has no known cause. Clone size and V and J calls were adopted from that table, with D and trimming inferred from the DNA. The sample includes around 55,000 clones, with about 90% observed a single time. Of the sample, 1.4% is held by the ten largest clones.

Overall results and qualifications from the work: The amount of clinical and demographic metadata varied by source and participant and was provided uncurated.

Input material: peripheral blood. The rearrangement joined TRBV5-1 to TRBJ2-5, with 8 bases aligning to TRBD1. The origin of this receptor is a man aged 55-75 years with acute or convalescent COVID-19. The CDR3: CASQGALWRETQYF. The base sequence is TGCGCCAGCCAGGGGGCTCTGTGGCGGGAGACCCAGTACTTC.